The 8 T cell receptor beta chains below come from one sample, sequenced in a study of blood T cell repertoires in COVID-19. Only in-frame clones appear in the TCRdb table, and some are missing; sequencing was by immunoSEQ multiplex PCR. The table records 300,000 to 400,000 clones, about 88% of them present only once. What was sequenced was peripheral blood. These receptors were obtained from a woman aged 70-85 years with COVID-19, enrolled during active disease.

This clone was counted between two and nine times. The J gene is TRBJ2-7, the V gene TRBV6-4; 11 bases are a match to TRBD2. The V gene's germline CDR1 is MRHNA and CDR2 SNTAGT. V gave up 4 bases and J gave up 0 bases; unmatched junction bases: 5. CDR3 length equals 16 residues. The CDR3 DNA is TGTGCCAGCAGTGTGACTAGCGGGGTTAGCTCCTACGAGCAGTACTTC. Encoded protein: CASSVTSGVSSYEQYF.

This rearrangement joins TRBV7-7 to TRBJ2-7; 9 nucleotides agree with TRBD2. With 3 bases clipped from V and 5 bases from J, the junction kept 14 bases outside the gene matches. CDR3 length: 17 amino acids. The germline gives CDR1 SSHAT, CDR2 FNYEAQ (reference sequence). The CDR3 DNA reads as TGTGCCAGCAGCTTCCGGACAAAGCGGGGGGCCGTAAACGAGCAGTACTTC. It translates to CASSFRTKRGAVNEQYF.

Written as DNA, the CDR3 is TGTGCCAGCAGCGAAGACAGGGGGACGGGAGCTTTCTTT. Translation: CASSEDRGTGAFF. The chain has TRBV9 and TRBJ1-1; 9 bases are a match to TRBD1. With 3 bases clipped from V and 10 bases from J, the junction kept 7 bases outside the gene matches. Germline lookup yields CDR1 SGDLS and CDR2 YYNGEE. The CDR3 length is 13 residues.

Concerning this clone: The limits of the CDR3 on the DNA are not certain, so only TCRdb's listed CDR3 is given. V is TRBV21-1 and J is TRBJ1-5. TRBV21-1 has pseudogene status. The CDR3 contains 18 residues when both ends are counted. CDR3 in amino acids: CASSKLVGGGSFNQPQHF.

This sequence joins TRBV4-2 and TRBJ2-2; 11 bases agree with TRBD2. The J segment lost 3 bases and the V segment lost 4 bases, leaving 4 bases of the junction unmatched. There are 16 residues in the CDR3. Per the germline V gene, CDR1 is LGHNA and CDR2 is YNFKEQ. CDR3 in amino acids: CASSPMGLADTGELFF. In DNA, the CDR3 is TGTGCCAGCAGCCCAATGGGACTAGCGGACACCGGGGAGCTGTTTTTT.

The chain recombines TRBV2 with TRBJ1-1; no firm D call. V was shortened by 3 bases and J by 3 bases, with 8 bases between the two germline ends. Germline lookup yields CDR1 SNHLY and CDR2 FYNNEI. The CDR3 runs to 13 residues. The CDR3 loop is CASSDTAYTEAFF. The CDR3, as DNA: TGTGCCAGCAGTGACACAGCCTACACTGAAGCTTTCTTT.

The chain joins TRBV5-6 to TRBJ1-3; D possibly corresponds to TRBD1 (6 bases). The V gene lost 0 bases and the J gene lost 0 bases, with 7 bases spanning the gap. The CDR3 sequence is 15 residues long. Germline CDR1 and CDR2: SGHDT and YYEEEE. CDR3 sequence reads: CASSLGRGSGNTIYF. CDR3 bases: TGTGCCAGCAGCTTGGGCAGGGGCTCTGGAAACACCATATATTTT. Complete variable domain (other parts from reference TRBV5-6 and TRBJ1-3): DAGVTQSPTHLIKTRGQQVTLRCSPKSGHDTVSWYQQALGQGPQFIFQYYEEEERQRGNFPDRFSGHQFPNYSSELNVNALLLGDSALYLCASSLGRGSGNTIYFGEGSWLTVV.

The CDR3 DNA reads TGTGCCAGCAGCTCCAACAGGGGCTCTGGAAACACCATATATTTT. It specifies CASSSNRGSGNTIYF. V is TRBV7-9 and J is TRBJ1-3, with 7 positions matching TRBD1. The CDR3 contains 15 residues. Trimming removed 4 bases from V and 0 bases from J; junction bases left unmatched: 3. The germline V gene has CDR1 SEHNR and CDR2 FQNEAQ (reference sequence).